The subject of this entry is one T cell receptor (beta chain). Its antigen is unidentified. The data are from a study of cytomegalovirus exposure and HLA in healthy donors. Looking at the study overall: Counted in an early data release were about 85 million unique TCRs from HLA-typed donors. Regarding the study as a whole: A cluster of highly shared sequence variants was likely a sequencing artifact. The classifier reportedly diagnosed cytomegalovirus status with high sensitivity and specificity.

13 Jbeta primers and 60 Vbeta primers were used for the PCR. Data came from immunoSEQ multiplex PCR; TCRdb stores just in-frame clones and leaves some out. The sample holds over 100,000 clones, roughly 80% seen once. The sample taken for sequencing was PBMCs. The source is a man aged 25 to 40 in good health and CMV-seronegative.

The CDR3 DNA reads TGCGCCAGCAGCTTGTCTACAGGAGCGGGGCAGCCCCAGCATTTT. Residues: CASSLSTGAGQPQHF. V usage is TRBV5-1 and J usage is TRBJ1-5; D is perhaps TRBD1 (5 bases). The germline V gene encodes CDR1 SGHRS and CDR2 YFSETQ. The CDR3 length is 15 residues. V was trimmed by 1 base and J by 7 bases, leaving 15 bases between them.